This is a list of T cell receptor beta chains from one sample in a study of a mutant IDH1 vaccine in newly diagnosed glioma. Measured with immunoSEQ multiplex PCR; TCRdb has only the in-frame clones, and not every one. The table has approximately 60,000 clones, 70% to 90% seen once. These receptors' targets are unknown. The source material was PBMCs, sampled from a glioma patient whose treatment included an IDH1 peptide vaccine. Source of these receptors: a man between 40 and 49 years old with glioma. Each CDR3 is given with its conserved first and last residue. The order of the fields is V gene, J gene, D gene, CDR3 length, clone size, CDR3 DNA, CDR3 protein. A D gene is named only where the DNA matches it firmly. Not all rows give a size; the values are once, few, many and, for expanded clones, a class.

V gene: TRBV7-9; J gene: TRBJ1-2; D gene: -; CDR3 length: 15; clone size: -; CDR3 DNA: TGTGCCAGCAGCTTAGAAAGGGTTCGGGGGGGTGGCTACACCTTC; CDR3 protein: CASSLERVRGGGYTF
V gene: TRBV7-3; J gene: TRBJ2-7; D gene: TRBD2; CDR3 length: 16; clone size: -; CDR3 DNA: TGTGCCAGCAGCTCTGCAAGCGGGAGAGGGACCTACGAGCAGTACTTC; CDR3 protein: CASSSASGRGTYEQYF
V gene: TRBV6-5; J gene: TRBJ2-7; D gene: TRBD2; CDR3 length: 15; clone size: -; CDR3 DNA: TGTGCCAGCAGTTACCAGGGACTACCGTCCAGCGAGCAGTACTTC; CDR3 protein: CASSYQGLPSSEQYF
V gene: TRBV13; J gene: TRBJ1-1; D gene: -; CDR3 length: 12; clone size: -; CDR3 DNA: TGTGCCAGCAGCGCCCTGACAGTTGAAGCTTTCTTT; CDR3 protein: CASSALTVEAFF
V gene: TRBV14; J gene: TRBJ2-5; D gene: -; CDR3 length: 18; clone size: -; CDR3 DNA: TGTGCCAGCAGCCGCTCTAGAGGAGGACGCGGGGTCCAAGAGACCCAGTACTTC; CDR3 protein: CASSRSRGGRGVQETQYF
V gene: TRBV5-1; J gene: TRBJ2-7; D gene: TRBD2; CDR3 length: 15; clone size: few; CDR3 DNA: TGCGCCAGCAGCCCCCGAGCGGGAGCCAGATACGAGCAGTACTTC; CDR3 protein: CASSPRAGARYEQYF
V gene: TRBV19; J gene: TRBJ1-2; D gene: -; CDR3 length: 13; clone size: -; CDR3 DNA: TGTGCCAGTAGTATTTATCCGCGCGACGGCTACACCTTC; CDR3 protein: CASSIYPRDGYTF
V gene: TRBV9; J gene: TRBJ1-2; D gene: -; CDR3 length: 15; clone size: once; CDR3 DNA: TGTGCCAGCAGCGTCGCGAATTTTGCAGACTATGGCTACACCTTC; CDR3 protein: CASSVANFADYGYTF
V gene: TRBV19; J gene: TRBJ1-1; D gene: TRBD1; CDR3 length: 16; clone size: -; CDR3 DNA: TGTGCCAGTAGCCCTACCCCGCAGGGGGTGAACACTGAAGCTTTCTTT; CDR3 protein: CASSPTPQGVNTEAFF
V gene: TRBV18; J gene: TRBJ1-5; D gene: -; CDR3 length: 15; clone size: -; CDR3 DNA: TGTGCCAGCTCACCACCGGGGCCCAGAAATCAGCCCCAGCATTTT; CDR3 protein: CASSPPGPRNQPQHF
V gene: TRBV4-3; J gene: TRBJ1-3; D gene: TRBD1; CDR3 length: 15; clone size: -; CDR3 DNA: TGCGCCAGCAGCCAATCCGGGGGACAGCCCCACACCATATATTTT; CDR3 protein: CASSQSGGQPHTIYF
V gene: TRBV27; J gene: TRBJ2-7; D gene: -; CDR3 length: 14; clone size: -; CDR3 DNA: TGTGCCAGCAGTTCTTTTCCCGGGAAATACGAGCAGTACTTC; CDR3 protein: CASSSFPGKYEQYF
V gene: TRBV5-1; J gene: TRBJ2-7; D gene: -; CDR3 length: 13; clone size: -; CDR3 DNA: TGCGCCAGCAGCGAGAGGGGCGGACTCGAGCAGTACTTC; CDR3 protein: CASSERGGLEQYF
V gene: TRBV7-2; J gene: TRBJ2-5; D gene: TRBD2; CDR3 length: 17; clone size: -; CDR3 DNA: TGTGCCAGCAGCTCCCTGGGGGCGGGAGGGCACCATGAGACCCAGTACTTC; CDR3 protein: CASSSLGAGGHHETQYF
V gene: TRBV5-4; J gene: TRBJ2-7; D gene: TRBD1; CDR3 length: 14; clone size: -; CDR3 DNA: TGTGCCAGCAGCTGGGGGACAGGGGTTGTCGAGCAGTACTTC; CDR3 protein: CASSWGTGVVEQYF
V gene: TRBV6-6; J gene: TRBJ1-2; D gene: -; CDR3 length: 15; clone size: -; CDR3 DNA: TGTGCCAGCAGTACCGGGACTTCAACTAACTATGGCTACACCTTC; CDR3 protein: CASSTGTSTNYGYTF
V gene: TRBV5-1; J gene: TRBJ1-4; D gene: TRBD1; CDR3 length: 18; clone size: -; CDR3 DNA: TGCGCCAGCAGCTTGGTAGGAGGACAGGGGGCAAATAAGGCGAAACTGTTTTTT; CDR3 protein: CASSLVGGQGANKAKLFF
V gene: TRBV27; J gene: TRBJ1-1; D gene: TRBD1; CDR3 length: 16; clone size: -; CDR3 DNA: TGTGCCAGCAGTTCCTACTCACAGGGGATGAACACTGAAGCTTTCTTT; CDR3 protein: CASSSYSQGMNTEAFF
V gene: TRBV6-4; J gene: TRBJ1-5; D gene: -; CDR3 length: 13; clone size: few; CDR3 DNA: TGTGCCAGCAGCGGGGACGCCCATCAGCCCCAGCATTTT; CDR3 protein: CASSGDAHQPQHF
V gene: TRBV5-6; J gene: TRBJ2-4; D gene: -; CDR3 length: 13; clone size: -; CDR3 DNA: TGTGCCAGCAGCTTCTTTGGGGAAAACATTCAGTACTTC; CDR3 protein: CASSFFGENIQYF
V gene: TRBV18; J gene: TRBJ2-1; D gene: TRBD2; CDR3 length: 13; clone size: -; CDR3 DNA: TGTGCCAGCTCACCTCCAACTAGCGATGAGCAGTTCTTC; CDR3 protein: CASSPPTSDEQFF
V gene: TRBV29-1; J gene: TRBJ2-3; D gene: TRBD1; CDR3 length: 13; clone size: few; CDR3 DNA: TGCAGCGTGCGACAGGGGGCAGCAGATACGCAGTATTTT; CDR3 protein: CSVRQGAADTQYF
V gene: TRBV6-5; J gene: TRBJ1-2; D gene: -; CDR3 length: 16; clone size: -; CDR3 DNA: TGTGCCAGCAGTTACTCGTACCGGCTAGCTAACTATGGCTACACCTTC; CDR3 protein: CASSYSYRLANYGYTF
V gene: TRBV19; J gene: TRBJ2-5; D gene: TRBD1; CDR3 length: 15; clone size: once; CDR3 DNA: TGTGCCAGTAGCCCTATCGGGACAGGGGTAGGGACCCAGTACTTC; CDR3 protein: CASSPIGTGVGTQYF
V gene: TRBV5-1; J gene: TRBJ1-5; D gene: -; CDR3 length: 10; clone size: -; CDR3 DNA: TGCGCCAGCAGTCTTCAGCCCCAGCATTTT; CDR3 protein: CASSLQPQHF
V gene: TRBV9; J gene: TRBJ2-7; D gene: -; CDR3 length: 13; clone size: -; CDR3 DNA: TGTGCCAGCAGCCCGTCGACGGCCTACGAGCAGTACTTC; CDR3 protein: CASSPSTAYEQYF
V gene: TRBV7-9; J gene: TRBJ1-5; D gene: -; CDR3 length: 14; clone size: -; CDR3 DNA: TGTGCCAGCAGCCAGGGCGGTAGTAGTCAGCCCCAGCATTTT; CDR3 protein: CASSQGGSSQPQHF
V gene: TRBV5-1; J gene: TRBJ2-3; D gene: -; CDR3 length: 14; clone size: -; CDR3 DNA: TGCGCCAGCAGCCCGGACGGCTACACAGATACGCAGTATTTT; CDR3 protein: CASSPDGYTDTQYF
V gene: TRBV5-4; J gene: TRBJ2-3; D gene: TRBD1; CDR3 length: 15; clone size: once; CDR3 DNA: TGTGCCAGCAGCTCCAGACAGGGGGCAGCAGATACGCAGTATTTT; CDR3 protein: CASSSRQGAADTQYF
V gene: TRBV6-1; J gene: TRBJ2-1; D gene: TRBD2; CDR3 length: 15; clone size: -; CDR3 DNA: TGTGCCAGCAGTACAGGGACTAGCGGGAGGAGGGAGGCGTTCTTC; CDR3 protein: CASSTGTSGRREAFF
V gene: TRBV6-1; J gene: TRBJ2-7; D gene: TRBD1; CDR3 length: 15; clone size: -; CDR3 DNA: TGTGCCAGCAGTACCCCCGGGACAGGTTTCCACGAGCAGTACTTC; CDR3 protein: CASSTPGTGFHEQYF
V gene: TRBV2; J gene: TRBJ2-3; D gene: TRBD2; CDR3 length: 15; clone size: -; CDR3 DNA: TGTGCCAGCAGTATGACTAGCGGAGAGGTAGATACGCAGTATTTT; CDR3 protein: CASSMTSGEVDTQYF
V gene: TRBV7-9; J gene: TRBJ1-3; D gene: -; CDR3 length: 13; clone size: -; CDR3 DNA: TGTGCCAGCAGCGAAGGCACTGGAAACACCATATATTTT; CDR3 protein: CASSEGTGNTIYF
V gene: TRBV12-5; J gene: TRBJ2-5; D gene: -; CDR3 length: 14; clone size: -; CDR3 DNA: TGTGCTAGTGGCCCCGGAGGGGGCCTGGAGACCCAGTACTTC; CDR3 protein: CASGPGGGLETQYF
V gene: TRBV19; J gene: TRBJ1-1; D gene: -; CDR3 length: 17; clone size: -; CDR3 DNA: TGTGCCAGTAGTATACTCCCCGCGTACGGAAAGAACACTGAAGCTTTCTTT; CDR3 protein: CASSILPAYGKNTEAFF
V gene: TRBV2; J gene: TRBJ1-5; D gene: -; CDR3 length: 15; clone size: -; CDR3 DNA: TGTGCCAGCACCCCGGCGGGGGGCCGCAATCAGCCCCAGCATTTT; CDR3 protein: CASTPAGGRNQPQHF
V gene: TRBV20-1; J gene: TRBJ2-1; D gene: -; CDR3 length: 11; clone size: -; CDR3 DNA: TGCAGTGGGGGGTCCTACAATGAGCAGTTCTTC; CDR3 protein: CSGGSYNEQFF
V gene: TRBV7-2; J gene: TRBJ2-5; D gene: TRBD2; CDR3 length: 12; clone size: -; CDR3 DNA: TGTGCCCTAGCGGGGAACCAAGAGACCCAGTACTTC; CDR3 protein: CALAGNQETQYF
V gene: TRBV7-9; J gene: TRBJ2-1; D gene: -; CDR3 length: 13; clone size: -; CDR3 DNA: TGTGCCAGCAGGTTGGGGCCCTACAATGAGCAGTTCTTC; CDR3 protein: CASRLGPYNEQFF
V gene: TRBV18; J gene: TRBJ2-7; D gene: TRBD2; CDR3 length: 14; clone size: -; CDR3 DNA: TGTGCCAGCTCACCACGGCTAGCGGACTACGAGCAGTACTTC; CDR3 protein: CASSPRLADYEQYF
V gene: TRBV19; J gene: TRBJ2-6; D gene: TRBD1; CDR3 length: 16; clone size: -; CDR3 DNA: TGTGCCAGTAGTGGGACAGGGAACTCTGGGGCCAACGTCCTGACTTTC; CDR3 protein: CASSGTGNSGANVLTF
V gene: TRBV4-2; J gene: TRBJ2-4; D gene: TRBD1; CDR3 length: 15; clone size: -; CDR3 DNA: TGTGCCAGCAGCCGAGAGACAGGGGGACAAAACATTCAGTACTTC; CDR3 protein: CASSRETGGQNIQYF
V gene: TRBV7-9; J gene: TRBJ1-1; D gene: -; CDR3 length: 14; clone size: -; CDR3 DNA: TGTGCCAGCAGCCCTTTCGGGGGCAATACTGAAGCTTTCTTT; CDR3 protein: CASSPFGGNTEAFF
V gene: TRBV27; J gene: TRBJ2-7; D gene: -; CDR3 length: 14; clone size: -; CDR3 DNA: TGTGCCAGCAGTTTACGGGGGAGCCCGTACGAGCAGTACTTC; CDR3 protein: CASSLRGSPYEQYF
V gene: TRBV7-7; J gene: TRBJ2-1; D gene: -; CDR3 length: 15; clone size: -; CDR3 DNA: TGTGCTAGCAGCTTAGGAGGGTACGGCTACAATGAGCAGTTCTTC; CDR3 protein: CASSLGGYGYNEQFF
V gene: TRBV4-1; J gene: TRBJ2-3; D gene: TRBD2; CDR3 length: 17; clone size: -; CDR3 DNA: TGCGCCAGCAGCCTTCGGACTAGCGGGATGGGGGCAGATACGCAGTATTTT; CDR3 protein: CASSLRTSGMGADTQYF
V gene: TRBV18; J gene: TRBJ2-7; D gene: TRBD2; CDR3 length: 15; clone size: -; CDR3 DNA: TGTGCCAGCTCACCGACCCGGGGGGGAACCTACGAGCAGTACTTC; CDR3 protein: CASSPTRGGTYEQYF
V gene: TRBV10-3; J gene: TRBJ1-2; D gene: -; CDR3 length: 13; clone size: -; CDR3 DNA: TGTGCCATCAGTGAGACTACTGTCAAAGGCTACACCTTC; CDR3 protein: CAISETTVKGYTF
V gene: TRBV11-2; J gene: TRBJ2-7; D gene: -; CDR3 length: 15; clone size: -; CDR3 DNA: TGTGCCAGCAGCTTACAGGGAATTAGCTCCTACGAGCAGTACTTC; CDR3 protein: CASSLQGISSYEQYF
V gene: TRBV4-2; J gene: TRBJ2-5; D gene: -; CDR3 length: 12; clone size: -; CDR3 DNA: TGTGCCAGCAGCCCCAATTTGGAGACCCAGTACTTC; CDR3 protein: CASSPNLETQYF
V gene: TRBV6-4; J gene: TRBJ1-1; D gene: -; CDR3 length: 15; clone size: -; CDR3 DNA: TGTGCCAGCAGTCAATCCGCCGGGCCGGACACTGAAGCTTTCTTT; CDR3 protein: CASSQSAGPDTEAFF
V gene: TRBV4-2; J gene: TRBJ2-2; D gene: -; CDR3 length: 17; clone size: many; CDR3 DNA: TGTGCCAGCAGCCCTACAGGGGGCGGGGGGGTTGCCGGGGAGCTGTTTTTT; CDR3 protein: CASSPTGGGGVAGELFF